The 27 T cell receptor beta chains reported below all come from one sample, sequenced in a study of blood T cell repertoires in COVID-19. TCRdb keeps only in-frame clones here, not all; method: immunoSEQ multiplex PCR. Among roughly 100,000 clones listed, 65% to 90% were seen once. Material: peripheral blood. These receptors came from an elderly man with acute or convalescent COVID-19.

The chain uses TRBV5-1 and TRBJ1-6; 7 nucleotides line up with TRBD1. The ends lost 8 bases at V and 7 bases at J; junction bases unmatched: 6. The CDR3 covers 13 residues. Germline CDR1 reads SGHRS; CDR2 reads YFSETQ. CDR3 sequence reads: CASSTGRNSPLHF. DNA of the CDR3: TGCGCCAGTTCGACAGGGAGGAATTCACCCCTCCACTTT.

V usage is TRBV5-1 and J usage is TRBJ2-3; 9 bases line up with TRBD1. CDR1 and CDR2 (germline): SGHRS, YFSETQ. The CDR3 extends over 15 amino acids. V shed 4 bases, J shed 8 bases, and the junction held 11 bases outside the gene matches. The CDR3, as DNA: TGCGCCAGCAGCGCAGCGACAGGGGGTAAACGTACGCAGTATTTT. This codes for CASSAATGGKRTQYF.

This clone was observed a few times. The chain couples TRBV7-9 to TRBJ2-2, with D hard to call. This CDR3 has 11 amino acids. Trimming pared 3 bases from V and 8 bases from J, leaving 4 bases between. CDR1 is SEHNR and CDR2 is FQNEAQ in the germline V gene (reference sequence). CDR3 region: CASSFRGELFF. In DNA, the CDR3 is TGTGCCAGCAGCTTTAGAGGGGAGCTGTTTTTT.

The CDR3: CASRGLATGELFF. For the CDR3, the DNA is TGTGCCAGCAGGGGACTAGCCACCGGGGAGCTGTTTTTT. The chain employs TRBV27 and TRBJ2-2; 9 nucleotides align to TRBD2. In germline, CDR1 is MNHEY, CDR2 SMNVEV (reference sequence). The CDR3 runs 13 residues. Losses at the gene ends were 6 bases for V and 4 bases for J; bases not matched to a gene: 0.

V gene TRBV6-6 combines with J gene TRBJ1-1; 7 bases align to TRBD1. The CDR3 runs 14 residues. After removal of 7 bases from V and 4 bases from J, the junction contained 9 bases not matched to a gene. CDR1 and CDR2 (germline): MNHNY, SVGAGI (reference sequence). CDR3: CASTLDRVGTEAFF. The CDR3 nucleotides are TGTGCCAGCACCTTAGACAGGGTCGGCACTGAAGCTTTCTTT.

This chain's CDR3 is CASSEGVGNQPQHF. DNA for the CDR3: TGTGCCAGCAGCGAGGGGGTCGGAAATCAGCCCCAGCATTTT. The chain carries TRBV9 and TRBJ1-5; perhaps TRBD1 as D (6 bases). Germline values: CDR1 SGDLS, CDR2 YYNGEE. The CDR3 contains 14 residues. V was shortened by 3 bases and J by 4 bases, with 11 bases between the two germline ends.

This clone was detected once. The rearrangement uses TRBV5-1 and TRBJ2-1; D gene ambiguous. The CDR3 is made up of 15 amino acids. V lost 0 bases and J 0 bases, leaving 7 bases between the germline ends. Germline-derived CDR1 and CDR2 are SGHRS and YFSETQ. The CDR3 DNA is TGCGCCAGCAGCTTGGATACGAGCTCCTACAATGAGCAGTTCTTC. The encoded protein is CASSLDTSSYNEQFF.

The chain links TRBV6-5 to TRBJ2-7; 11 nucleotides line up with TRBD2. Germline V gene lookup returns CDR1 MNHEY and CDR2 SVGAGI. V gave up 7 bases and J gave up 5 bases; unmatched junction bases: 10. CDR3 length: 15 residues. CDR3 sequence (DNA): TGTGCCAGCACGACTAGCGGGGACAGGGTGCACGAGCAGTACTTC. It yields the protein CASTTSGDRVHEQYF.

The rearrangement joins TRBV7-2 to TRBJ2-2; possibly TRBD1 for D (5 bases). The CDR3 loop spans 15 amino acids. V was clipped by 3 bases and J by 2 bases, with 10 bases between them. Per germline, CDR1 SGHTA and CDR2 FQGNSA. This chain's CDR3 is CASSFRQINTGELFF. The CDR3 DNA is TGTGCCAGCAGCTTTCGACAGATTAACACCGGGGAGCTGTTTTTT.

The J gene is TRBJ1-1, the V gene TRBV6-2 or TRBV6-3; D unresolved. Germline CDR1 is MNHEY and CDR2 is SVGEGT. The V and J ends lost 6 bases and 7 bases respectively, with 12 bases between them. CDR3 length: 12 residues. CDR3 bases: TGTGCCAGCAGGTACCCTTCCTTTGAAGCTTTCTTT. The encoded protein is CASRYPSFEAFF.

The chain recombines TRBV3-1 (or the pseudogene TRBV3-2) with TRBJ1-1; TRBD1 agrees at 9 bases. The CDR3 loop spans 15 amino acids. V lost 4 bases, J lost 5 bases, and 8 bases stayed unmatched. Germline assignment: CDR1 LGHDT and CDR2 YNNKEL (reference sequence). The DNA for the CDR3 is TGTGCCAGCAGCCTCCTTGGACAGGGGTGGACTGAAGCTTTCTTT. Its protein is CASSLLGQGWTEAFF.

The J gene is TRBJ2-3, the V gene TRBV29-1; D is perhaps TRBD1 (6 bases). V was cut by 2 bases and J by 0 bases, with 12 bases left in between. Germline values: CDR1 SQVTM, CDR2 ANQGSEA. The CDR3 covers 15 residues. The CDR3 region has the DNA TGCAGCGTTGAAAGGACAGCACTAAGCACAGATACGCAGTATTTT. Translating gives CSVERTALSTDTQYF.

The table lists this clone with a few counts. The DNA of the CDR3 is TGTGCCAGCAGCGAAGCCGGGACTCTAAACACCGGGGAGCTGTTTTTT. Residues: CASSEAGTLNTGELFF. J is TRBJ2-2 and V is TRBV7-3; tentatively, D is TRBD2 (6 bases). The CDR3 is 16 amino acids. Germline CDR1 is SGHTA and CDR2 is FQGTGA. V dropped 5 bases and J dropped 2 bases, with 15 bases sitting between them.

This clone showed up just a few times. The chain links TRBV20-1 to TRBJ1-1, with TRBD1 as a possible D gene (6 bases). The germline V gene encodes CDR1 DFQATT and CDR2 SNEGSKA (reference sequence). This CDR3 has 10 residues. V shed 6 bases and J shed 9 bases, with 11 bases lying between them. The CDR3 bases are TGCAGTGCGCCGGACAGTAAAGCTTTCTTT. Translated: CSAPDSKAFF.

The chain links TRBV3-1 (or the pseudogene TRBV3-2) to TRBJ1-1; possibly TRBD1 for D (6 bases). This CDR3 region has 14 residues. Trimming removed 3 bases from V and 2 bases from J, with 10 bases in between. Germline V gives CDR1 LGHDT, CDR2 YNNKEL (reference sequence). In DNA, the CDR3 is TGTGCCAGCAGCCACGGACAGAGCAACACTGAAGCTTTCTTT. This translates into CASSHGQSNTEAFF.

This CDR3 reads CASSQVLAGSYEQYF. In DNA form, the CDR3 reads TGTGCCAGCAGCCAAGTTCTAGCGGGCTCCTACGAGCAGTACTTC. The rearrangement uses TRBV3-1 (or the pseudogene TRBV3-2) and TRBJ2-7; 8 nucleotides align to TRBD2. The CDR3 has 15 amino acids. CDR1 LGHDT and CDR2 YNNKEL come from the germline V gene (reference sequence). Trimming at V came to 1 base and at J to 0 bases, leaving 2 bases not matched to a gene.

The chain is built from TRBV9 and TRBJ1-2; possible D gene TRBD1, 6 bases. This CDR3 has 13 amino acids. Germline V gives CDR1 SGDLS, CDR2 YYNGEE. The V and J ends lost 4 bases and 6 bases respectively, with 13 bases between them. In nucleotides, the CDR3 is TGTGCCAGCAGCTTCAGGGGATCAGATGGCTACACCTTC. Amino acids: CASSFRGSDGYTF.

The chain has TRBV9 and TRBJ1-1, with TRBD1 as a possible D gene (6 bases). This CDR3 spans 15 amino acids. V was cut by 4 bases and J by 4 bases, with 17 bases left in between. CDR1 and CDR2 from the germline V gene are SGDLS and YYNGEE. The CDR3 loop is CASSPRGATGTEAFF. The CDR3 DNA reads as TGTGCCAGCAGCCCTCGGGGGGCGACGGGCACTGAAGCTTTCTTT.

This clone was counted a single time. The chain carries TRBV12-3 or TRBV12-4 and TRBJ2-1; a weak D match, TRBD2 (7 bases). V was cut by 3 bases and J by 9 bases, with 9 bases left in between. The CDR3 contains 12 residues. This CDR3 reads CASSFGGREQFF. CDR3 DNA sequence: TGTGCCAGCAGTTTCGGGGGGCGTGAGCAGTTCTTC.

The V and J genes are TRBV29-1 and TRBJ2-3, with TRBD2 identical over 9 bases. There are 15 residues in the CDR3. The J segment lost 5 bases and the V segment lost 1 base, leaving 7 bases of the junction unmatched. Germline assignment: CDR1 SQVTM and CDR2 ANQGSEA. The CDR3: CSVEGLAAHRDTQYF. The CDR3 nucleotides read TGCAGCGTTGAAGGACTAGCGGCCCACCGAGATACGCAGTATTTT.

The rearrangement links TRBV19 to TRBJ2-7; 9 bases match TRBD1. V shed 8 bases, J shed 0 bases, and the junction held 5 bases outside the gene matches. CDR1 is LNHDA and CDR2 is SQIVND in the germline V gene (reference sequence). The CDR3 is made up of 14 amino acids. This chain's CDR3 is CASAGTGYSYEQYF. CDR3 coding DNA: TGTGCCAGTGCCGGGACAGGGTACTCCTACGAGCAGTACTTC. Full variable domain (remainder filled in from reference TRBV19 and TRBJ2-7): DGGITQSPKYLFRKEGQNVTLSCEQNLNHDAMYWYRQDPGQGLRLIYYSQIVNDFQKGDIAEGYSVSREKKESFPLTVTSAQKNPTAFYLCASAGTGYSYEQYFGPGTRLTVT.

The rearrangement links TRBV5-1 to TRBJ1-4; the D gene is possibly TRBD1 (6 bases). The length of the CDR3 is 15 residues. Germline CDR1 SGHRS, CDR2 YFSETQ. V dropped 6 bases and J dropped 2 bases, with 14 bases sitting between them. CDR3 region: CASTPGRGTNEKLFF. CDR3 bases: TGCGCCAGCACCCCTGGGAGGGGGACTAATGAAAAACTGTTTTTT.

The rearrangement joins TRBV18 to TRBJ1-6; D may be TRBD1 (6 bases). The germline CDR1 and CDR2 sequences are KGHSH and LQKENI. V lost 1 base and J lost 7, with 20 bases in between. This CDR3 contains 18 residues. In nucleotides, the CDR3 is TGTGCCAGCTCACCACGGGGGCAGGGGCAAGGCCTCAATTCACCCCTCCACTTT. Residues: CASSPRGQGQGLNSPLHF.

In its sample, this clone was seen many times. The chain recombines TRBV2 with TRBJ1-2; D is perhaps TRBD1 (6 bases). The CDR3 spans 13 residues. Trimming shortened V by 6 bases and J by 4 bases, and 12 bases separated the two germline ends. Germline V gene sequence: CDR1 SNHLY, CDR2 FYNNEI. This chain's CDR3 is CASRRTETYGYTF. The DNA of the CDR3 is TGTGCCAGCAGGAGGACAGAGACCTATGGCTACACCTTC.

The chain carries TRBV2 and TRBJ1-1, with 8 bases lining up with TRBD1. The CDR3 is 14 residues long. Germline CDR1 SNHLY, CDR2 FYNNEI. The V and J ends lost 4 bases and 1 base, in that order; junction bases with no gene match: 2. CDR3 protein: CASSVQGGNTEAFF. The CDR3 coding sequence is TGTGCCAGCAGTGTACAGGGGGGGAACACTGAAGCTTTCTTT.

This chain joins TRBV7-3 and TRBJ2-1; a possible D gene is TRBD2 (5 bases). The CDR3 consists of 15 residues. Trimming left V 0 bases short and J 2 bases short, with 8 bases between. Germline V gene lookup returns CDR1 SGHTA and CDR2 FQGTGA. CDR3 DNA: TGTGCCAGCAGCTTAACTGGGGAGCCCTACAATGAGCAGTTCTTC. It translates to CASSLTGEPYNEQFF.

This rearrangement joins TRBV18 to TRBJ1-3, with 8 bases matching TRBD1. The V gene end was trimmed by 4 bases and the J gene end by 0 bases; junction bases not matched to a gene: 5. CDR1 is KGHSH, CDR2 LQKENI, per germline. The CDR3 runs to 16 residues. CDR3 amino acids: CASSLGTGGSGNTIYF. Here the CDR3 DNA reads TGTGCCAGCTCACTGGGGACAGGCGGCTCTGGAAACACCATATATTTT.